These 14 T cell receptor beta chains originate from one sample sequenced in a study of T cells after yellow fever vaccination. TCRdb reprocessed the 5' RACE reads with MiXCR, giving one entry per CDR3 protein. The sample contains some 500,000 distinct CDR3 sequences, less than 15% of which appear only once. Source: PBMCs, taken on the day of the yellow fever booster vaccination. The receptors derive from a man aged 30 to 39 who received the YFV17D yellow fever vaccine.

This clonotype has just a few counts. This sequence joins TRBV29-1 and TRBJ2-7; TRBD1 is a possible D gene (5 bases). The germline CDR1 and CDR2 sequences are SQVTM and ANQGSEA. Trimming stripped 4 bases from V and 3 bases from J, with 10 bases between. CDR3 length equals 12 residues. Here the CDR3 DNA reads TGCAGCGTTGTGCAGGGAATCTACGAGCAGTACTTC. It codes for CSVVQGIYEQYF.

In its sample, this clonotype was seen a few times. V gene TRBV18 combines with J gene TRBJ2-1, with TRBD1 as a possible D gene (6 bases). Deletions cut 3 bases from V and 3 bases from J, with 15 bases between. CDR3 size: 16 residues. CDR1 is KGHSH, CDR2 LQKENI, per germline. Here the CDR3 DNA reads TGTGCCAGCTCACCGTCTCAGGGGACAAACTACAATGAGCAGTTCTTC. Residues: CASSPSQGTNYNEQFF. Full variable domain (rest looked up from reference TRBV18 and TRBJ2-1): NAGVMQNPRHLVRRRGQEARLRCSPMKGHSHVYWYRQLPEEGLKFMVYLQKENIIDESGMPKERFSAEFPKEGPSILRIQQVVRGDSAAYFCASSPSQGTNYNEQFFGPGTRLTVL.

Notes on this clonotype: One junction end does not reproduce the germline sequence, and a read error may be involved. The genes are TRBV3-1 and TRBJ1-2, with D unclear. Looked up from germline, CDR1 is LGHDT and CDR2 is YNNKEL (reference sequence). The CDR3 runs to 15 residues. As DNA, the CDR3 is TGTGCCAACAGCCAAGATCCGCACAGTTCCAATGGCTACACCTTC. Protein sequence: CANSQDPHSSNGYTF. The full variable domain, in which reference TRBV3-1 and TRBJ1-2 provide the parts outside the CDR3, is DTAVSQTPKYLVTQMGNDKSIKCEQNLGHDTMYWYKQDSKKFLKIMFSYNNKELIINETVPNRFSPKSPDKAHLNLHINSLELGDSAVYFCANSQDPHSSNGYTFGSGTRLTVV.

The chain links TRBV5-6 to TRBJ1-6; perhaps TRBD1 as D (6 bases). V was trimmed by 2 bases and J by 8 bases, leaving 11 bases between them. Germline loops: CDR1 SGHDT, CDR2 YYEEEE. CDR3 length equals 14 residues. CDR3: CASSLQGLDSPLHF. The CDR3 bases are TGTGCCAGCAGCTTACAGGGTTTGGATTCACCCCTCCACTTT.

This clonotype was seen a handful of times. The J gene is TRBJ2-1, the V gene TRBV9; D could derive from TRBD1 or TRBD2 (6 bases each). V was cut by 3 bases and J by 8 bases, with 21 bases left in between. There are 16 residues in the CDR3. The germline V gene has CDR1 SGDLS and CDR2 YYNGEE. CDR3: CASSEGGARGYDEQFF. CDR3 coding DNA: TGTGCCAGCAGCGAGGGGGGTGCACGGGGGTATGATGAGCAGTTCTTC.

The chain couples TRBV2 to TRBJ1-5; D call uncertain. V was clipped by 6 bases and J by 9 bases, with 9 bases between them. The CDR3 runs 11 residues. CDR1 and CDR2 (germline): SNHLY, FYNNEI. The CDR3 bases are TGTGCCAGCAGCGCCGAGGGGCCCCAGCATTTT. This encodes CASSAEGPQHF. The variable domain in full, completed from reference TRBV2 and TRBJ1-5, reads EPEVTQTPSHQVTQMGQEVILRCVPISNHLYFYWYRQILGQKVEFLVSFYNNEISEKSEIFDDQFSVERPDGSNFTLKIRSTKLEDSAMYFCASSAEGPQHFGDGTRLSIL.

This clonotype has more than one count but fewer than ten. The rearrangement links TRBV6-5 to TRBJ2-1; 12 nucleotides line up with TRBD2. CDR3 length: 14 residues. Germline V gives CDR1 MNHEY, CDR2 SVGAGI. V was clipped by 8 bases and J by 9 bases; unmatched bases: 8. The CDR3 region is CASGATSGGGEQFF. The CDR3 DNA reads as TGTGCCAGCGGAGCGACTAGCGGGGGTGGTGAGCAGTTCTTC.

This sequence joins TRBV30 and TRBJ1-4, with no clear D. Germline CDR1 reads GTSNPN; CDR2 reads SVGIG (reference sequence). The CDR3 has 12 residues. V shed 3 bases and J shed 5 bases, with 7 bases lying between them. CDR3 DNA: TGTGCCTGGAGCACGGGAAATGAAAAACTGTTTTTT. Translation gives CAWSTGNEKLFF.

The chain joins TRBV28 to TRBJ1-5; D not resolved. The CDR3 is 17 residues long. Germline loops: CDR1 MDHEN, CDR2 SYDVKM. V lost 4 bases and J lost 7, with 23 bases in between. The CDR3 sequence: CASSSLQTLSRVQPQHF. DNA for the CDR3: TGTGCCAGCAGTTCACTTCAGACCCTCTCTCGGGTACAGCCCCAGCATTTT.

This chain links TRBV21-1 with TRBJ2-7; TRBD2, as called in the table, went unchecked against the DNA. TRBV21-1 is a known pseudogene. CDR3 length: 17 amino acids. CDR3 coding DNA: TGTGCCAGCAGCAAATCGGTGTCTAGCGGCTATACCTACGAGCAGTACTTC. It is translated as CASSKSVSSGYTYEQYF.

The chain carries TRBV27 and TRBJ1-6, with no clear D. Germline lookup yields CDR1 MNHEY and CDR2 SMNVEV (reference sequence). Trimming removed 0 bases at V and 2 bases at J, with 11 bases between. The CDR3 consists of 17 residues. CDR3 DNA: TGTGCCAGCAGTTTATCTTGGGGAGGCACCTATAATTCACCCCTCCACTTT. This encodes CASSLSWGGTYNSPLHF.

This clonotype has more than one count but fewer than ten. The chain employs TRBV20-1 and TRBJ2-3, with D possibly called TRBD1 or TRBD2 (5 bases each). CDR3 size: 15 residues. V lost 0 bases and J 1 base, leaving 11 bases between the germline ends. Germline assignment: CDR1 DFQATT and CDR2 SNEGSKA (reference sequence). The CDR3: CSARDLQGGTDTQYF. The CDR3 DNA reads as TGCAGTGCTAGAGATCTCCAGGGAGGCACAGATACGCAGTATTTT.

This chain connects TRBV9 to TRBJ1-4, with 8 positions matching TRBD1. Unmatched junction bases numbered 12, after V lost 3 bases and J lost 5 bases. The CDR3 runs to 17 residues. Germline lookup yields CDR1 SGDLS and CDR2 YYNGEE. CDR3 bases: TGTGCCAGCAGCGGAGGCCCCGGACAGGGTAAAAATGAAAAACTGTTTTTT. Translating it yields CASSGGPGQGKNEKLFF.

This clonotype was detected a few times. The J gene is TRBJ2-1, the V gene TRBV24-1; 9 bases fit TRBD2. After removal of 3 bases from V and 5 bases from J, the junction contained 4 bases not matched to a gene. Germline CDR1 KGHDR, CDR2 SFDVKD. This CDR3 is built from 15 residues. CDR3 protein: CATSDTSGPNNEQFF. The CDR3 DNA is TGTGCCACCAGTGATACTAGCGGGCCGAACAATGAGCAGTTCTTC.